This T cell receptor beta chain was found in a study of blood T cell repertoires in COVID-19. Method: immunoSEQ multiplex PCR; TCRdb's copy keeps in-frame clones and lacks some. This table holds about 85,000 clones, 90% found once. V was trimmed by 4 bases and J by 0 bases, leaving 10 bases between them. Germline V gene lookup returns CDR1 SGHDT and CDR2 YYEEEE. The CDR3 is 14 residues long. The table lists this clone with a few counts. Sequenced sample: peripheral blood. The source of this sequence is an elderly woman with active or convalescent COVID-19. This rearrangement joins TRBV5-6 to TRBJ1-1; D perhaps matches TRBD1 (6 bases). DNA for the CDR3: TGTGCCAGCAGCGGGACATTCATGAACACTGAAGCTTTCTTT. Protein product: CASSGTFMNTEAFF.